Listed below are T cell receptor beta chains from one sample, sequenced in a study of Ad26.COV2.S vaccination and SARS-CoV-2 variants. TCRdb's copy holds only in-frame clones and misses some; the assay was immunoSEQ multiplex PCR. Of about 460,000 clones listed, 80% to 90% are singletons. The sample in question was peripheral blood, obtained in a trial of Ad26.COV2.S vaccine versus placebo. The receptors shown here come from a person between 18 and 60 years old who received the Ad26.COV2.S COVID-19 vaccine or a placebo. CDR3s leave out the opening cysteine and the closing phenylalanine or tryptophan.

v_gene	j_gene	len	CDR3aa
TRBV6-1	TRBJ1-6	13	ASSDDRSYNSPLH
TRBV14	TRBJ1-2	11	ASSRIADYGYT
TRBV28	TRBJ2-1	14	ASSPLPGPVYNEQF
TRBV28	TRBJ2-7	13	ASSPRTLLGNEQY
TRBV11-2	TRBJ2-1	16	ASSSPRQQGAPYNEQF
TRBV7-9	TRBJ2-7	12	ASSREGQGYEQY
TRBV27	TRBJ1-1	12	ASSTGDANTEAF
TRBV27	TRBJ2-7	13	ASSLSIRVRYEQY
TRBV7-3	TRBJ2-2	14	ASSLIYTGDTGELF
TRBV2	TRBJ1-4	13	ASSPQQGSNEKLF
TRBV9	TRBJ1-1	12	ASRASGPNTEAF
TRBV7-2	TRBJ2-2	13	ASSLGRGDSGELF
TRBV30	TRBJ1-2	12	AWRISDRSGGYT
TRBV7-9	TRBJ1-2	11	ASSLGPNYGYT
TRBV28	TRBJ2-1	11	ASSLRARGEQF
TRBV30	TRBJ1-2	11	AWSGWGKAGYT
TRBV6-2/TRBV6-3	TRBJ2-5	12	ASSPRTGGETQY
TRBV7-9	TRBJ2-7	11	ASSLEQRGEQY
TRBV18	TRBJ2-2	11	ASSPVGSGELF
TRBV11-2	TRBJ1-6	15	ASSLVYGGPYNSPLH
TRBV19	TRBJ2-1	16	ASSMFSSGRWGGNEQF
TRBV19	TRBJ1-1	14	ASSPWTGRLGTEAF
TRBV6-1	TRBJ2-7	13	ASSEGGDLYYEQY
TRBV9	TRBJ2-7	11	ASSPSWHGEQY
TRBV5-1	TRBJ2-1	12	ASSTGGAYNEQF
TRBV30	TRBJ1-1	12	AWSGHRVTPEAF
TRBV11-2	TRBJ2-7	12	ASSSPRDPKEQY
TRBV19	TRBJ1-5	12	ASRTTGEDQPQH
TRBV6-5	TRBJ1-6	11	ASSGTLNSPLH
TRBV12-5	TRBJ2-1	10	ASAAGGSEQF
TRBV18	TRBJ2-7	9	ASSPGYEQY
TRBV14	TRBJ1-1	13	ASSQGQTMNTEAF
TRBV5-1	TRBJ2-5	14	ASSLVAGGRQETQY
TRBV3-1/TRBV3-2	TRBJ2-3	13	ASSQVAGGPDTQY
TRBV6-5	TRBJ1-5	11	ASDLTGEQPQH
TRBV29-1	TRBJ2-1	10	SVGGQGNEQF
TRBV27	TRBJ2-3	13	ASSFWRGGPDTQY
TRBV10-3	TRBJ1-1	13	AIRGGSPGYTEAF
TRBV18	TRBJ2-1	12	ASVGLAGYNEQF